The 7 T cell receptor beta chains reported below all come from one sample, sequenced in a study of cytomegalovirus exposure and HLA in healthy donors. Profiled with immunoSEQ multiplex PCR; TCRdb holds only in-frame clones, not every one. The table shows tens of thousands of clones, with around nine tenths occurring only once. The material sequenced was PBMCs. The receptors shown here come from a man between 18 and 29 years old in good health and CMV-seronegative.

The V gene is TRBV5-6, the J gene TRBJ2-2; the match to TRBD2 covers 7 bases. CDR1 is SGHDT and CDR2 is YYEEEE in the germline V gene. The V segment lost 5 bases and the J segment 4 bases; nucleotides outside the gene matches: 11. The CDR3 has 16 residues. The CDR3 here is CASRLAAGDLTGELFF. The DNA for the CDR3 is TGTGCCAGCAGGCTCGCGGCGGGAGACCTCACCGGGGAGCTGTTTTTT.

The genes are TRBV9 and TRBJ1-4; 9 bases are a match to TRBD1. Germline lookup yields CDR1 SGDLS and CDR2 YYNGEE. The trim removed 4 bases at V and 8 bases at J, leaving 9 bases unmatched. This CDR3 region has 15 residues. The DNA for the CDR3 is TGTGCCAGCAGCCCCGGGACAGGGATTGAAGAAAAACTGTTTTTT. It translates to CASSPGTGIEEKLFF.

Note on this clone: The germline gene is not matched at one end of the junction; a read error may be the cause. V is TRBV6-9 and J is TRBJ2-7, with TRBD1 identical over 12 bases. Per germline, CDR1 MNHGY and CDR2 SVAAGI. This CDR3 is 16 amino acids long. As DNA, the CDR3 is TGTGCCAGCAGTTTTATCCGGGACAGGGGGCTAATTAGGCCCAACTTC. This gives the protein CASSFIRDRGLIRPNF.

The rearrangement uses TRBV19 and TRBJ1-5; TRBD1 matches at 7 bases. The CDR3 covers 14 residues. The V gene end was trimmed by 6 bases and the J gene end by 7 bases; junction bases not matched to a gene: 9. Germline CDR1 is LNHDA and CDR2 is SQIVND (reference sequence). The CDR3 DNA is TGTGCCAGTAGGGAGACAGGGATGAGGCAGCCCCAGCATTTT. Its protein product is CASRETGMRQPQHF. The full variable domain, in which reference TRBV19 and TRBJ1-5 provide the parts outside the CDR3, is DGGITQSPKYLFRKEGQNVTLSCEQNLNHDAMYWYRQDPGQGLRLIYYSQIVNDFQKGDIAEGYSVSREKKESFPLTVTSAQKNPTAFYLCASRETGMRQPQHFGDGTRLSIL.

The chain joins TRBV4-1 to TRBJ2-7; possibly TRBD2 for D (7 bases). The CDR3 totals 15 residues. Germline V lookup: CDR1 MGHRA, CDR2 YSYEKL. Trimming stripped 1 base from V and 3 bases from J, with 13 bases between. The CDR3 DNA reads as TGCGCCAGCAGCCAAGGGTGGGAGGGGGGCTACGAGCAGTACTTC. Residues: CASSQGWEGGYEQYF.

This chain connects TRBV7-2 to TRBJ1-2, with 8 nucleotides matching TRBD1. The V and J ends lost 0 bases and 4 bases, in that order; junction bases with no gene match: 13. The germline gives CDR1 SGHTA, CDR2 FQGNSA. The CDR3 runs to 18 residues. The CDR3 DNA sequence: TGTGCCAGCAGCTTAGCTGGACAGGGCGGAATGGGCATCTATGGCTACACCTTC. It specifies CASSLAGQGGMGIYGYTF.

This chain uses TRBV9 with TRBJ1-3; D ambiguous. The CDR3 has 16 amino acids. Germline V gene sequence: CDR1 SGDLS, CDR2 YYNGEE. The V and J ends lost 4 bases and 2 bases respectively, with 16 bases between them. This chain's CDR3 is CASSITLEAPGNTIYF. CDR3 nucleotides: TGTGCCAGCAGCATAACCTTAGAGGCTCCTGGAAACACCATATATTTT.